The sequence of this T cell receptor beta chain was determined in a study of molecular identifiers for immune sequencing clone quantification. Whole-study findings and limits: Among about a million naive cells, spiked Jurkat TCR RNA from a single cell was reportedly detectable. The share of molecules held by clones above 20 RNA copies was over 99% in effector cells and under 1% in naive cells.

This clonotype was seen many times. What it binds is not known. TCRdb itself ran the PCR reads through MiXCR, one entry per CDR3 protein. The sample gives tens of thousands of distinct CDR3 sequences, less than 20% of which show up once; 1.3% to 1.5% is in the top ten. This CDR3 region has 19 residues. In germline, CDR1 is MNHEY, CDR2 SVGEGT. Trimming stripped 0 bases from V and 1 base from J, with 18 bases between. Naive CD8 sequencing libraries were generated from around 20,000 to 1,000,000 sorted cells, with 10%, 30% or 50% RNA as input. The sequence was collected from a human donor in good health. Some libraries in this study had Jurkat cell RNA spiked in. V is TRBV6-2 or TRBV6-3 and J is TRBJ2-2, with D perhaps given as TRBD1 or TRBD2 (5 bases each). The sequencing sample was made of naive CD8+ T cells from blood, with Jurkat cell RNA spiked in. Subset meaning: FACS-sorted CD8+CD4-CCR7+CD45RA+ naive T cells. CDR3 coding DNA: TGTGCCAGCAGTTACTCCGGGGCCCCTTGGGACCTGAACACCGGGGAGCTGTTTTTT. It yields the protein CASSYSGAPWDLNTGELFF.